This T cell receptor (beta chain) was recovered during a study of blood T cells in healthy people across ages (dated by TCRdb to about 2015). Looking at the study overall: Template switching captured roughly one uniquely barcoded TCR beta cDNA molecule per two T cells in model experiments. Age-related changes in TCR beta repertoire diversity were measured in the study by deep sequencing normalized with unique cDNA molecular identifiers. Donors were grouped into four age groups: young (average roughly 17 years), middle-aged (about 40), aged (62) and long-lived (82). For two donors (one aged 18 to 30 and one aged 80 or older), the study analyzed two additional independent replicas of 1 million unique cDNA reads from the same blood draw. The study at large found these results: Compared with the aged group, more naive CD4+ T cells, fewer expanded clones and increased TCR diversity were shown by the long-lived group, suggesting age selection. Total diversity estimates from one million sequenced T cells were considered lower bounds and underestimates. As age increased, observed TCR beta diversity per million T cells dropped in a roughly linear way, and a significant reduction was already evident by age 40. Since profiling was done on bulk unsorted PBMCs, naive and antigen-experienced compartments could not be conclusively compared. Because the CMV infection status of the donors was unknown, age-related changes in expanded clonotypes may potentially have been confounded. Observed TCR beta diversity correlated strongly with the percentage of naive T cells measured by flow cytometry.

Receptor libraries were prepared by 5' RACE. The reads were generated on an Illumina HiSeq 2500. A second PCR of about 7 to 12 cycles was run with a J-beta primer mix and a sample-barcoded 5' primer. A template-switch 5' adaptor carrying 12 random nucleotides introduced a unique molecular identifier onto each TCR beta cDNA molecule. Each sample yielded at least 3 million CDR3-containing paired-end reads. All of the RNA was converted into first-strand cDNA using the Mint cDNA synthesis kit, with a TRBC-specific oligonucleotide serving as the primer. Following uracil-DNA glycosylase treatment, all cDNA underwent a first 18-cycle PCR with the universal primers M1SS and BC2_uni_R. From the authors' description of their analysis: For normalization, 1 million high-quality reads, each with a distinct molecular identifier, were randomly selected from each sample. Reads sharing molecular identifiers were discarded rather than binned into consensus sequences. MiTCR, set to a Q25 quality threshold and the strictest error-elimination algorithm, was used for CDR3 identification, clonotype clustering and error correction. A nonparametric unseen species model with Euler transformation was used to estimate lower-bound total TCR beta diversity. The raw public reads went through TCRdb reprocessing: fastp at Q25, MiXCR clone calling, in-frame beta chains kept. Merged by CDR3 protein, the rows form single entries marked with the most common genes and DNA. Clone size and V and J calls follow TCRdb, not the original study. Within this sample are 750,000 or so distinct CDR3 sequences, with 20% to 25% of them counted one time only. The top ten clones comprise roughly a tenth of the sample.

The approximately 39 donors, aged about 6 to 95 years, were systemically healthy Caucasian individuals from Russia. Each donor gave 8 to 10 milliliters of peripheral blood, drawn into EDTA-treated Vacutainer tubes. PBMCs were isolated by Ficoll-Paque density-gradient centrifugation, with at least 6.5 million obtained per sample. Total RNA was extracted from PBMCs with Trizol reagent, with at least 6 micrograms obtained per sample. Naive CD45RAhigh/CD27high T cell percentages were measured by flow cytometry on a PBMC aliquot from every donor. The table lists this clonotype with a few counts. It lacks a known antigen. No per-base quality is available; no much larger clone lies one base away. The same sample was also studied in work on T cells of mothers and their children. That second publication adds: Nine systemically healthy Caucasian individuals served as donors, namely three mothers together with their six children. cDNA synthesis consumed the entire amount of extracted RNA, loaded at about 1.5 ug RNA in each 15 ul reaction. In the second PCR, the M1S primer added sample barcodes and 2-4 random nucleotides. Over 9 million TCR beta CDR3 reads came from each mother, compared with around 3 million reads from each child. TCR recombination output is similarly shaped by thymic selection in related and unrelated pairs, with a minor effect exerted by inherited differences. Normalized repertoire overlap in related mother-child pairs was always slightly higher than in unrelated mother-child pairs, but the difference was never significant. Persistent microchimeric T cell clones were not detected, at a sensitivity of approximately 100 clones per million clonotypes. Deep NGS was used in the study to compare the TCR beta repertoires of mothers and children and to look for features that separate related mother-child pairs from unrelated individuals. Mothers averaged roughly 36 +/- 4 years of age and children averaged 11 +/- 4 years. After adapter ligation with NEBNext reagents, the libraries were sequenced on Illumina HiSeq 2000 with 100+100 nt paired-end reads. To avoid cross-contamination, the mother libraries and the child libraries were prepared a month apart and sequenced in separate runs. Each donor had between 500,000 and 2,000,000 distinct TCR beta clonotypes identified. Naive TCR beta clonotypes were estimated from low-frequency clonotypes matched to each donor's FACS-determined naive share, without sorting.

This clonotype was sampled from a boy aged 5 to 17 in good health. The sequenced sample was blood.

The CDR3 protein is CASSRDSRNEKLFF. The DNA sequence is given as TGTGCCAGCAGCCGGGACAGTCGTAATGAAAAACTGTTTTTT. The rearrangement combines TRBV7-2 with TRBJ1-4, with 7 bases in between that match TRBD1. Here V drops 5 bases and J drops 4 bases, and the junction holds 4 bases not matched to any gene. The CDR3 has 14 amino acids, counting the end cysteine and phenylalanine. The read is trimmed to its CDR3 DNA, 42 bases read in frame from base 1. Taken from the germline V gene, the CDR1 and CDR2 loops are SGHTA and FQGNSA.